Below are 27 T cell receptor beta chains sequenced from a single sample in a study of blood T cell repertoires in COVID-19. TCRdb's table, derived via immunoSEQ multiplex PCR, lists solely in-frame clones and lacks some. The sample yields around 320,000 clones, more than 85% seen once. Sequencing was performed on PBMCs or T cells enriched from blood (not recorded which). Receptor source: a woman in her thirties who had been exposed to COVID-19.

CDR3 DNA sequence: TGCAGCGCTACGGACAGGTCCTCTGGAAACACCATATATTTT. The encoded protein is CSATDRSSGNTIYF. This chain uses TRBV29-1 with TRBJ1-3; 7 positions agree with TRBD1. V lost 7 bases to trimming and J lost 0 bases; unmatched junction nucleotides: 6. CDR3 length equals 14 residues. CDR1 is SQVTM and CDR2 is ANQGSEA in the germline V gene.

This rearrangement joins TRBV11-2 to TRBJ1-1; D call uncertain. There are 14 residues in the CDR3. Trimming left V 0 bases short and J 1 base short, with 6 bases between. Germline V gene data show CDR1 as SGHAT and CDR2 as FQNNGV. In DNA, the CDR3 is TGTGCCAGCAGCTTAGATATCCGGAACACTGAAGCTTTCTTT. Translating gives CASSLDIRNTEAFF.

The J gene is TRBJ2-3, the V gene TRBV11-2, with TRBD2 matching 7 bases. This CDR3 is built from 16 residues. Trimming at V came to 5 bases and at J to 2 bases, leaving 10 bases not matched to a gene. Germline CDR1 is SGHAT and CDR2 is FQNNGV. CDR3 coding DNA: TGTGCCAGCAGCCCTTTATTACGGGGGGTCACAGATACGCAGTATTTT. Its protein is CASSPLLRGVTDTQYF.

The genes are TRBV25-1 and TRBJ1-4, with 7 bases aligning to TRBD1. The germline V gene has CDR1 MGHDK and CDR2 SYGVNS. The junction had 2 bases not matched to a gene; V was cut back by 6 bases and J by 7 bases. The CDR3 is made up of 12 amino acids. The CDR3 protein is CASRGQSEKLFF. DNA for the CDR3: TGTGCCAGCAGGGGACAGAGTGAAAAACTGTTTTTT.

CDR3 DNA sequence: TGTGCCAGCAGCTTTAAATTACCCTGGGGAGGCGGCTACACCTTC. The encoded protein is CASSFKLPWGGGYTF. The chain uses TRBV13 and TRBJ1-2, with D unresolved. The V end was cut by 3 bases, the J end by 8 bases, with 19 bases between. CDR1 and CDR2 from the germline V gene are PRHDT and FYEKMQ (reference sequence). The CDR3 consists of 15 residues.

This chain connects TRBV9 to TRBJ2-1; TRBD2 matches at 7 bases. CDR3 length: 13 residues. The germline V gene encodes CDR1 SGDLS and CDR2 YYNGEE. V was pared by 1 base and J by 8 bases, with 3 bases of the junction left unmatched. The CDR3 DNA reads TGTGCCAGCAGCGTACTAGCGGCGGATGAGCAGTTCTTC. As protein: CASSVLAADEQFF.

CDR3 sequence: CASSPSIGVGQPQHF. In DNA, the CDR3 is TGCGCCAGCAGCCCATCCATAGGGGTTGGTCAGCCCCAGCATTTT. The J gene is TRBJ1-5, the V gene TRBV4-3; maybe TRBD1 (5 bases). With 4 bases removed from V and 6 bases from J, the gap between germline ends came to 16 bases. This CDR3 has 15 amino acids. Germline V gene lookup returns CDR1 LGHNA and CDR2 YSLEER.

The J gene is TRBJ1-3, the V gene TRBV10-3, with D possibly matching TRBD1 (6 bases). There are 15 residues in the CDR3. Germline-derived CDR1 and CDR2 are ENHRY and SYGVKD. Trimming shortened V by 6 bases and J by 3 bases, and 15 bases separated the two germline ends. The CDR3 bases are TGTGCCATCAGCGGCCTCGAGGGGGTTGGAAACACCATATATTTT. Translation gives CAISGLEGVGNTIYF.

The V call is TRBV6-5, the J call TRBJ1-1; D gene ambiguous. With 6 bases removed from V and 1 base from J, the gap between germline ends came to 12 bases. CDR1 and CDR2 (germline): MNHEY, SVGAGI. The CDR3 totals 14 residues. The CDR3 is CASSLSLKNTEAFF. CDR3 sequence (DNA): TGTGCCAGCAGCCTCAGTCTCAAGAACACTGAAGCTTTCTTT.

The chain combines TRBV5-4 with TRBJ1-4; possible D gene TRBD1, 6 bases. V lost 4 bases and J 8 bases, leaving 21 bases between the germline ends. The CDR3 sequence is 16 residues long. Germline V gene data show CDR1 as SGHNT and CDR2 as YYREEE (reference sequence). The CDR3 DNA is TGTGCCAGCAGCCTAACAATCTTGGGGGGGCACGAAAAACTGTTTTTT. Translated, it gives CASSLTILGGHEKLFF.

This rearrangement joins TRBV13 to TRBJ1-1; 9 positions agree with TRBD1. Germline lookup yields CDR1 PRHDT and CDR2 FYEKMQ (reference sequence). The CDR3 extends over 14 amino acids. J was trimmed by 3 bases and V by 5 bases; bases with no gene match: 4. CDR3 coding DNA: TGTGCCAGCAGCCTCACAGGGGGCTACACTGAAGCTTTCTTT. Translated: CASSLTGGYTEAFF.

The chain links TRBV18 to TRBJ2-7; 8 bases map to TRBD1. The CDR3 spans 14 residues. Germline CDR1 KGHSH, CDR2 LQKENI. Trimming removed 4 bases from V and 4 bases from J; junction bases left unmatched: 6. The chain's CDR3 is CASSQGRGRYEQYF. The CDR3 DNA is TGTGCCAGCTCACAGGGCAGGGGGCGTTACGAGCAGTACTTC.

This chain links TRBV12-5 with TRBJ2-5; 11 bases align to TRBD2. Germline values: CDR1 LGHNT, CDR2 FRNRAP. The CDR3 contains 16 residues. V trimming: 5 bases; J trimming: 2 bases; junction bases outside the gene matches: 7. CDR3 residues: CASGPSTSGGQETQYF. CDR3 in DNA: TGTGCTAGTGGTCCCTCCACTAGCGGGGGACAAGAGACCCAGTACTTC. The full variable domain, rest sourced from reference TRBV12-5 and TRBJ2-5, is DARVTQTPRHKVTEMGQEVTMRCQPILGHNTVFWYRQTMMQGLELLAYFRNRAPLDDSGMPKDRFSAEMPDATLATLKIQPSEPRDSAVYFCASGPSTSGGQETQYFGPGTRLLVL.

This clone occurred a few times. CDR3 in DNA: TGTGCCAGCACCAAGGACAGGGGGCGCGTTTACGAGCAGTACTTC. This sequence encodes CASTKDRGRVYEQYF. This chain connects TRBV6-5 to TRBJ2-7; 11 nucleotides match TRBD1. This CDR3 has 15 residues. V lost 7 bases and J lost 4; bases outside the gene matches: 9. The germline CDR1 and CDR2 sequences are MNHEY and SVGAGI.

The chain couples TRBV7-8 to TRBJ1-3; 8 nucleotides agree with TRBD1. The germline V gene has CDR1 SGHVS and CDR2 FQNEAQ. This CDR3 is built from 19 residues. V lost 2 bases, J lost 3 bases, and 15 bases stayed unmatched. The CDR3 here is CASSLKTRRQGRLGNTIYF. In nucleotides, the CDR3 is TGTGCCAGCAGCTTAAAAACCCGCCGACAGGGGAGACTTGGAAACACCATATATTTT.

A single count supports this clone. The chain is built from TRBV18 and TRBJ2-3; no firm D call. V was pared by 3 bases and J by 2 bases, with 6 bases between. This CDR3 is built from 13 residues. The V gene's germline CDR1 is KGHSH and CDR2 LQKENI. The CDR3 DNA is TGTGCCAGCTCACCTCCGGTCACAGATACGCAGTATTTT. It is translated as CASSPPVTDTQYF.

The chain couples TRBV19 to TRBJ1-5, with TRBD1 as a possible D gene (5 bases). Germline V gene lookup returns CDR1 LNHDA and CDR2 SQIVND (reference sequence). The CDR3 has 17 amino acids. The germline V and J ends were trimmed by 4 bases and 1 base, with 17 bases remaining between them. CDR3 in amino acids: CASSTGGGGPSNQPQHF. CDR3 nucleotides: TGTGCCAGTAGTACCGGGGGGGGAGGACCGAGCAATCAGCCCCAGCATTTT. Supplemented by reference TRBV19 and TRBJ1-5, the full variable domain reads DGGITQSPKYLFRKEGQNVTLSCEQNLNHDAMYWYRQDPGQGLRLIYYSQIVNDFQKGDIAEGYSVSREKKESFPLTVTSAQKNPTAFYLCASSTGGGGPSNQPQHFGDGTRLSIL.

J is TRBJ1-2 and V is TRBV29-1; 7 bases map to TRBD1. Germline CDR1 and CDR2: SQVTM and ANQGSEA. The V gene end was trimmed by 6 bases and the J gene end by 7 bases; junction bases not matched to a gene: 8. The CDR3 spans 12 residues. CDR3 residues: CSVAYRGSGYTF. The CDR3 nucleotides are TGCAGCGTCGCGTACAGGGGAAGTGGCTACACCTTC. Full variable domain (missing parts from reference TRBV29-1 and TRBJ1-2): SAVISQKPSRDICQRGTSLTIQCQVDSQVTMMFWYRQQPGQSLTLIATANQGSEATYESGFVIDKFPISRPNLTFSTLTVSNMSPEDSSIYLCSVAYRGSGYTFGSGTRLTVV.

In its sample, this clone was seen a few times. The V gene is TRBV19, the J gene TRBJ1-5; TRBD1 might be the D (6 bases). The CDR3 has 15 residues. The V end lost 2 bases, the J end lost 3 bases, and 11 bases lay between the germline ends. CDR1 and CDR2 (germline): LNHDA, SQIVND (reference sequence). This CDR3 is CASSIRGGVNQPQHF. The CDR3 DNA follows: TGTGCCAGTAGTATACGGGGGGGCGTCAATCAGCCCCAGCATTTT.

This chain joins TRBV9 and TRBJ2-1; D might be TRBD2 (6 bases). The CDR3 extends over 16 amino acids. Germline V lookup: CDR1 SGDLS, CDR2 YYNGEE. Trimming removed 0 bases from V and 0 bases from J, with 10 bases in between. In DNA form, the CDR3 reads TGTGCCAGCAGCGTAGGCGGGGCCCGCTCCTACAATGAGCAGTTCTTC. It encodes CASSVGGARSYNEQFF.

The chain has TRBV7-8 and TRBJ1-2, with 7 nucleotides matching TRBD1. The junction had 7 bases not matched to a gene; V was cut back by 2 bases and J by 4 bases. There are 15 residues in the CDR3. Germline CDR1 is SGHVS and CDR2 is FQNEAQ. The CDR3 loop is CASSLTGQDRYGYTF. The CDR3 DNA reads TGTGCCAGCAGCTTAACCGGACAGGATCGCTATGGCTACACCTTC.

This chain joins TRBV9 and TRBJ1-3; 7 bases agree with TRBD1. This CDR3 contains 18 residues. The germline V gene has CDR1 SGDLS and CDR2 YYNGEE. The trim removed 2 bases at V and 0 bases at J, leaving 11 bases unmatched. The DNA of the CDR3 is TGTGCCAGCAGCGTTGGGACAGCTCCCTTCGTCTCTGGAAACACCATATATTTT. Protein product: CASSVGTAPFVSGNTIYF.

The J gene is TRBJ1-5, the V gene TRBV12-5, with D perhaps matching TRBD1 (6 bases). V was clipped by 0 bases and J by 0 bases, with 12 bases between them. The CDR3 runs to 17 residues. Looked up from germline, CDR1 is LGHNT and CDR2 is FRNRAP. CDR3 in amino acids: CASGLVQRGNSNQPQHF. Here the CDR3 DNA reads TGTGCTAGTGGTTTGGTACAAAGGGGGAATAGCAATCAGCCCCAGCATTTT.

V and J are TRBV5-1 and TRBJ2-7, with D maybe TRBD2 (7 bases). V was shortened by 7 bases and J by 3 bases, with 17 bases between the two germline ends. The CDR3 length is 14 residues. Germline-derived CDR1 and CDR2 are SGHRS and YFSETQ. The CDR3 DNA reads as TGCGCCAGCTACAATCGGGGGGCGAACTACGAGCAGTACTTC. Translated: CASYNRGANYEQYF.

This chain connects TRBV2 to TRBJ1-4; 7 bases map to TRBD1. V lost 6 bases and J lost 0; bases outside the gene matches: 7. Germline loops: CDR1 SNHLY, CDR2 FYNNEI. The CDR3 is 16 amino acids. The CDR3 DNA follows: TGTGCCAGCAGCCCCGGGACAGTAGCAACTAATGAAAAACTGTTTTTT. Its translation is CASSPGTVATNEKLFF.

The V gene is TRBV24-1, the J gene TRBJ2-7, with TRBD1 identical over 8 bases. The CDR3 spans 16 residues. Per germline, CDR1 KGHDR and CDR2 SFDVKD. Trimming cost V 2 bases and J 4 bases; bases outside gene matches: 9. CDR3 sequence reads: CATSDSSGDRFYEQYF. CDR3 nucleotide sequence: TGTGCCACCAGTGATTCCTCCGGGGACAGGTTTTACGAGCAGTACTTC.

V and J are TRBV19 and TRBJ2-7, with unresolved D. Trimming took off 7 bases at V and 0 bases at J, with 16 bases between the two ends. The CDR3 spans 15 residues. CDR1 and CDR2 (germline): LNHDA, SQIVND (reference sequence). CDR3 DNA sequence: TGTGCCAGTAAGTTCGGAGTGGATGGCTCCTACGAGCAGTACTTC. It codes for CASKFGVDGSYEQYF.